A single sample is the source of the 16 T cell receptor beta chains below, sequenced in a study of type 1 regulatory T cells. MiXCR, run by TCRdb on the reads, gives a single entry per CDR3 protein. The data contain approximately 90,000 distinct CDR3 sequences, 25% to 40% of them singletons. Sequencing was done on a sample of CD4+ T cells, either the whole sample or a sorted fraction (not recorded which). Receptors were obtained from a human donor in good health.

This clonotype showed up just a few times. The V and J genes are TRBV5-1 and TRBJ2-7; 7 nucleotides match TRBD1. This CDR3 spans 15 amino acids. The ends lost 3 bases at V and 2 bases at J; junction bases unmatched: 8. CDR1 is SGHRS and CDR2 is YFSETQ in the germline V gene. In DNA, the CDR3 is TGCGCCAGCAGCTCGACGACAGGGATCCCCTACGAGCAGTACTTC. Translated: CASSSTTGIPYEQYF.

The J gene is TRBJ2-3, the V gene TRBV20-1; TRBD1 might be the D (6 bases). This CDR3 is 18 amino acids long. CDR1 is DFQATT and CDR2 is SNEGSKA in the germline V gene (reference sequence). The V gene lost 6 bases and the J gene lost 5 bases, with 30 bases spanning the gap. The CDR3 DNA reads as TGCAGTGCCTTACCTGACAGGCGAAATACCTTTTTTGTAGATACGCAGTATTTT. It specifies CSALPDRRNTFFVDTQYF.

This clonotype was picked up many times. The chain carries TRBV7-2 and TRBJ2-3; possible D gene TRBD1, 7 bases. The CDR3 runs 15 residues. V lost 4 bases and J lost 3, with 14 bases in between. Germline CDR1 reads SGHTA; CDR2 reads FQGNSA. CDR3 loop: CASSWRTGGTDTQYF. As DNA, the CDR3 is TGTGCCAGCAGCTGGAGGACAGGAGGGACAGATACGCAGTATTTT.

V usage is TRBV7-8 and J usage is TRBJ2-1, with D unresolved. V was trimmed by 1 base and J by 8 bases, leaving 15 bases between them. This CDR3 contains 15 residues. Germline CDR1 is SGHVS and CDR2 is FQNEAQ. The CDR3 protein is CASSLGWAEVDEQFF. The CDR3 nucleotides read TGTGCCAGCAGCTTAGGTTGGGCAGAGGTTGATGAGCAGTTCTTC.

This clonotype was observed a handful of times. The gene calls are TRBV5-4 and TRBJ2-2; TRBD1 aligns across 9 bases. This CDR3 spans 16 amino acids. Germline CDR1 SGHNT, CDR2 YYREEE (reference sequence). V was clipped by 4 bases and J by 0 bases; unmatched bases: 4. In DNA form, the CDR3 reads TGTGCCAGCAGCCCAGGGACAGGGTCGAACACCGGGGAGCTGTTTTTT. Encoded protein: CASSPGTGSNTGELFF.

This clonotype was seen only a few times. The chain joins TRBV25-1 to TRBJ2-5; D gene ambiguous. The CDR3 totals 15 residues. V gave up 3 bases and J gave up 2 bases, with 13 bases separating them. Germline CDR1 is MGHDK and CDR2 is SYGVNS. The CDR3 DNA is TGTGCCAGCAGTGACTCCGATACTCTACAAGAGACCCAGTACTTC. As protein: CASSDSDTLQETQYF. The full variable domain, completed using reference TRBV25-1 and TRBJ2-5, is EADIYQTPRYLVIGTGKKITLECSQTMGHDKMYWYQQDPGMELHLIHYSYGVNSTEKGDLSSESTVSRIRTEHFPLTLESARPSHTSQYLCASSDSDTLQETQYFGPGTRLLVL.

This CDR3 reads CSVERVNTEAFF. CDR3 nucleotides: TGCAGCGTTGAGAGGGTGAACACTGAAGCTTTCTTT. The V and J genes are TRBV29-1 and TRBJ1-1; the D is unclear. The V end lost 3 bases, the J end lost 0 bases, and 5 bases lay between the germline ends. The CDR3 is 12 residues long. Per the germline V gene, CDR1 is SQVTM and CDR2 is ANQGSEA.

The chain is built from TRBV19 and TRBJ2-1, with 14 bases lining up with TRBD2. V lost 11 bases, J lost 8 bases, and 8 bases stayed unmatched. CDR1 and CDR2 (germline): LNHDA, SQIVND (reference sequence). The CDR3 contains 14 residues. The CDR3 reads CASTGLAGVDEQFF. CDR3 DNA sequence: TGTGCCTCCACGGGACTAGCGGGAGTCGATGAGCAGTTCTTC.

This clonotype turned up a few times. This sequence joins TRBV7-6 and TRBJ2-3; D possibly corresponds to TRBD2 (5 bases). V dropped 1 base and J dropped 2 bases, with 13 bases sitting between them. The CDR3 sequence is 16 residues long. The germline CDR1 and CDR2 sequences are SGHVS and FNYEAQ. DNA of the CDR3: TGTGCCAGCAGCTTAGAGGGCGGACTCTACACAGATACGCAGTATTTT. Protein sequence: CASSLEGGLYTDTQYF.

The V call is TRBV7-9, the J call TRBJ2-7; 11 positions agree with TRBD2. CDR1 and CDR2 (germline): SEHNR, FQNEAQ (reference sequence). V was pared by 5 bases and J by 3 bases, with 9 bases of the junction left unmatched. The CDR3 has 16 amino acids. The CDR3, as DNA: TGTGCCAGCAGCCGGACCGGGACTAGCGGAATCTACGAGCAGTACTTC. Protein product: CASSRTGTSGIYEQYF.

Only a few counts were recorded for this clonotype. The V call is TRBV6-5, the J call TRBJ1-2, with D possibly being TRBD1 (5 bases). CDR1 is MNHEY, CDR2 SVGAGI, per germline. CDR3 length: 13 residues. Trimming cost V 0 bases and J 7 bases, with 9 bases left between them. The CDR3 is CASSYSTGGGYTF. Here the CDR3 DNA reads TGTGCCAGCAGTTACTCGACGGGGGGTGGCTACACCTTC.

V usage is TRBV5-1 and J usage is TRBJ2-7; D is unclear. The CDR3 consists of 15 residues. The V end lost 0 bases, the J end lost 2 bases, and 12 bases lay between the germline ends. Germline lookup yields CDR1 SGHRS and CDR2 YFSETQ. CDR3 loop: CASSLDRKPTYEQYF. DNA for the CDR3: TGCGCCAGCAGCTTGGATCGGAAACCAACCTACGAGCAGTACTTC.

The V call is TRBV7-2, the J call TRBJ2-1; TRBD2 aligns across 10 bases. The V segment lost 2 bases and the J segment 9 bases; nucleotides outside the gene matches: 7. The CDR3 is made up of 15 amino acids. CDR1 and CDR2 from the germline V gene are SGHTA and FQGNSA. The CDR3 DNA is TGTGCCAGCAGCTTATTTTCTAGCGGGAGAAGTGAGCAGTTCTTC. The encoded protein is CASSLFSSGRSEQFF.

This clonotype was counted between two and nine times. The V call is TRBV12-3 or TRBV12-4, the J call TRBJ2-3, with D possibly TRBD2 on 6 matching bases. With 1 base removed from V and 6 bases from J, the gap between germline ends came to 17 bases. This CDR3 comprises 16 residues. The CDR3 loop reads CASSLDWWRGGDTQYF. CDR3 sequence (DNA): TGTGCCAGCAGTTTAGATTGGTGGAGGGGTGGGGATACGCAGTATTTT.

In its sample, this clonotype was seen a few times. The V call is TRBV7-9, the J call TRBJ2-1; TRBD2 matches 8 bases. The germline V gene has CDR1 SEHNR and CDR2 FQNEAQ (reference sequence). After removal of 2 bases from V and 7 bases from J, the junction contained 7 bases not matched to a gene. CDR3 size: 15 residues. The CDR3 DNA reads TGTGCCAGCAGCTTACCGGGAGGGCCCGCGAATGAGCAGTTCTTC. Amino acids: CASSLPGGPANEQFF.

This clonotype appeared a few times. V usage is TRBV4-2 and J usage is TRBJ1-2, with D unclear. Germline CDR1 LGHNA, CDR2 YNFKEQ. This CDR3 is built from 17 residues. Deletions cut 0 bases from V and 3 bases from J, with 17 bases between. CDR3 coding DNA: TGTGCCAGCAGCCAAGATCATGGGCAGGACCAGTACTATGGCTACACCTTC. Its protein product is CASSQDHGQDQYYGYTF.